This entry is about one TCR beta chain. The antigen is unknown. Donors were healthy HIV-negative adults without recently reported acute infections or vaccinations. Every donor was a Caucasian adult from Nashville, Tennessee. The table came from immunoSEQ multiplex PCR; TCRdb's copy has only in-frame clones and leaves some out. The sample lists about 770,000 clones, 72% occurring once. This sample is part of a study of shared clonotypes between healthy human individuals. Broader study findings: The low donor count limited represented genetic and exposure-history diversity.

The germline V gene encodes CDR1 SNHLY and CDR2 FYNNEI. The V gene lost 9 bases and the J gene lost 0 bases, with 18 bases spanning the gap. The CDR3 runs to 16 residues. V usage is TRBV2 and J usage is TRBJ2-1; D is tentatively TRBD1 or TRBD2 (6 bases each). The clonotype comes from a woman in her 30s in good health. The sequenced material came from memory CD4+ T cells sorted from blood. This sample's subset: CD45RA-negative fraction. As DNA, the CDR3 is TGTGCCAGTAGGTTCGGGGGCCGGAGCTCCTACAATGAGCAGTTCTTC. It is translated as CASRFGGRSSYNEQFF.